What follows are 30 T cell receptor beta chains derived from one specimen sequenced in a study of blood T cell repertoires in COVID-19. Libraries were prepared by immunoSEQ multiplex PCR; TCRdb keeps only in-frame clonotypes and omits some of them. Here the sample spans approximately 240,000 clones, 84% being singletons. The sample comprised peripheral blood. These TCRs come from a woman in her 40s who had recovered from COVID-19.

This chain uses TRBV4-3 with TRBJ2-1; 9 bases are shared with TRBD2. V lost 3 bases and J lost 2; bases outside the gene matches: 2. Germline lookup yields CDR1 LGHNA and CDR2 YSLEER. The CDR3 spans 15 residues. The DNA of the CDR3 is TGCGCCAGCAGCCAGCTAGCGGGGACCTACAATGAGCAGTTCTTC. It encodes CASSQLAGTYNEQFF.

The chain combines TRBV5-1 with TRBJ2-1, with a tentative D call TRBD1 (6 bases). Germline V lookup: CDR1 SGHRS, CDR2 YFSETQ. The germline V and J ends were trimmed by 1 base and 8 bases, with 10 bases remaining between them. The length of the CDR3 is 13 residues. CDR3 sequence: CASSLTWTDEQFF. The CDR3 region has the DNA TGCGCCAGCAGCTTGACCTGGACAGATGAGCAGTTCTTC.

This chain uses TRBV19 with TRBJ2-3, with D tentatively TRBD2 (5 bases). CDR3 size: 15 residues. V lost 0 bases, J lost 5 bases, and 12 bases lay in between. Germline CDR1 and CDR2: LNHDA and SQIVND (reference sequence). CDR3 DNA: TGTGCCAGTAGTATAGAGAGGGTGAATAGAGATACGCAGTATTTT. Translation gives CASSIERVNRDTQYF.

V is TRBV11-3 and J is TRBJ2-2; 7 nucleotides agree with TRBD1. The trim removed 1 base at V and 3 bases at J, leaving 2 bases unmatched. The CDR3 loop spans 15 amino acids. CDR1 is SGHNT, CDR2 YENEEA, per germline. The CDR3 loop reads CASSLVQGDTGELFF. In DNA form, the CDR3 reads TGTGCCAGCAGCTTAGTTCAGGGGGACACCGGGGAGCTGTTTTTT.

V and J are TRBV28 and TRBJ1-1, with no clear D. The CDR3 extends over 13 amino acids. The V end lost 3 bases, the J end lost 4 bases, and 9 bases lay between the germline ends. Per germline, CDR1 MDHEN and CDR2 SYDVKM. CDR3 amino acids: CASSLGGGTEAFF. The CDR3 nucleotides are TGTGCCAGCAGTTTGGGTGGCGGCACTGAAGCTTTCTTT.

This clone has only one observation. This chain uses TRBV24-1 with TRBJ2-1; 9 bases map to TRBD2. The germline CDR1 and CDR2 sequences are KGHDR and SFDVKD. This CDR3 comprises 17 residues. Unmatched junction bases numbered 4, after V lost 1 base and J lost 1 base. In DNA, the CDR3 is TGTGCCACCAGTGATTTCCTTACTAGCGGGTCCTACAATGAGCAGTTCTTC. It translates to CATSDFLTSGSYNEQFF.

V and J are TRBV9 and TRBJ1-2; 7 nucleotides agree with TRBD1. Trimming at V came to 0 bases and at J to 2 bases, leaving 1 base not matched to a gene. Germline loops: CDR1 SGDLS, CDR2 YYNGEE. This CDR3 has 14 amino acids. The chain's CDR3 is CASSVAQGNYGYTF. In DNA, the CDR3 is TGTGCCAGCAGCGTAGCACAGGGGAACTATGGCTACACCTTC.

This chain links TRBV5-1 with TRBJ1-2; D not resolved. This CDR3 contains 14 residues. The V end lost 3 bases, the J end lost 8 bases, and 17 bases lay between the germline ends. The germline V gene encodes CDR1 SGHRS and CDR2 YFSETQ. CDR3 nucleotide sequence: TGCGCCAGCAGCTCCGGGCTTGGACTTGGAGGCTACACCTTC. Amino acids: CASSSGLGLGGYTF.

The gene calls are TRBV30 and TRBJ1-3; 7 bases line up with TRBD1. The ends lost 2 bases at V and 3 bases at J; junction bases unmatched: 1. CDR1 GTSNPN and CDR2 SVGIG come from the germline V gene (reference sequence). The CDR3 has 13 residues. The CDR3 DNA sequence: TGTGCCTGGAGTCAGGGGGTTGGAAACACCATATATTTT. Amino acid sequence: CAWSQGVGNTIYF.

This chain's CDR3 is CASSQLWASGEETQYF. CDR3 bases: TGTGCCAGCAGCCAGTTGTGGGCTAGCGGAGAAGAGACCCAGTACTTC. V usage is TRBV6-2 or TRBV6-3 and J usage is TRBJ2-5; 7 bases line up with TRBD2. Germline V lookup: CDR1 MNHEY, CDR2 SVGEGT. The length of the CDR3 is 16 residues. V was clipped by 6 bases and J by 3 bases; unmatched bases: 13.

The J gene is TRBJ1-1, the V gene TRBV4-2; TRBD1 is a possible D gene (6 bases). From germline, CDR1 is LGHNA and CDR2 YNFKEQ. CDR3 size: 14 residues. Trimming cost V 4 bases and J 2 bases, with 11 bases left between them. The CDR3 DNA reads as TGTGCCAGCAGCCCCCGACAGGCCAACACTGAAGCTTTCTTT. It specifies CASSPRQANTEAFF.

A few counts support this clone. The V call is TRBV6-6, the J call TRBJ2-7; D is undetermined. V shed 5 bases and J shed 6 bases, with 14 bases lying between them. Germline V gene lookup returns CDR1 MNHNY and CDR2 SVGAGI (reference sequence). The CDR3 is 13 residues long. Here the CDR3 DNA reads TGTGCCAGCAGTCCCAATAACGGCGGCGAGCAGTACTTC. Its translation is CASSPNNGGEQYF.

The chain uses TRBV19 and TRBJ1-2, with 8 bases lining up with TRBD1. CDR3 size: 14 residues. Germline V gives CDR1 LNHDA, CDR2 SQIVND (reference sequence). The ends lost 6 bases at V and 0 bases at J; junction bases unmatched: 3. The CDR3 DNA is TGTGCCAGTAGAGGACAGGGAGCTAACTATGGCTACACCTTC. This sequence encodes CASRGQGANYGYTF.

The chain employs TRBV7-9 and TRBJ1-2; D uncertain. The germline CDR1 and CDR2 sequences are SEHNR and FQNEAQ (reference sequence). Trimming left V 5 bases short and J 6 bases short, with 13 bases between. The CDR3 runs 13 residues. The CDR3, as DNA: TGTGCCAGCAGCCGAGTGGCAGACAATGGCTACACCTTC. Protein sequence: CASSRVADNGYTF.

The DNA of the CDR3 is TGTGCCAGCAGCCAAGAAGAGTCACCCCTCCACTTT. Protein: CASSQEESPLHF. This chain uses TRBV3-1 (or the pseudogene TRBV3-2) with TRBJ1-6, with unresolved D. The length of the CDR3 is 12 residues. The V and J ends lost 0 bases and 10 bases respectively, with 4 bases between them. CDR1 is LGHDT and CDR2 is YNNKEL in the germline V gene (reference sequence).

For the CDR3, the DNA is TGCAGCGTTGGTTCGACTGAGACCTACGAGCAGTACTTC. Its translation is CSVGSTETYEQYF. The chain joins TRBV29-1 to TRBJ2-7, with no clear D. Looked up from germline, CDR1 is SQVTM and CDR2 is ANQGSEA. This CDR3 spans 13 amino acids. The V and J ends lost 4 bases and 2 bases respectively, with 12 bases between them.

The genes are TRBV2 and TRBJ2-7, with TRBD2 matching over 9 bases. V was pared by 6 bases and J by 0 bases, with 6 bases of the junction left unmatched. Germline-derived CDR1 and CDR2 are SNHLY and FYNNEI. The CDR3 loop spans 15 amino acids. DNA for the CDR3: TGTGCCAGCAGGCCTCTAGCGGGGAGCTCCTACGAGCAGTACTTC. It yields the protein CASRPLAGSSYEQYF. The variable domain in full, completed from reference TRBV2 and TRBJ2-7, reads EPEVTQTPSHQVTQMGQEVILRCVPISNHLYFYWYRQILGQKVEFLVSFYNNEISEKSEIFDDQFSVERPDGSNFTLKIRSTKLEDSAMYFCASRPLAGSSYEQYFGPGTRLTVT.

The rearrangement uses TRBV3-1 (or the pseudogene TRBV3-2) and TRBJ2-5, with D perhaps TRBD1 (6 bases). CDR1 and CDR2 from the germline V gene are LGHDT and YNNKEL (reference sequence). The length of the CDR3 is 15 residues. Trimming took off 4 bases at V and 4 bases at J, with 16 bases between the two ends. The chain's CDR3 is CASSPRGRAGETQYF. The DNA of the CDR3 is TGTGCCAGCAGCCCCAGGGGCCGTGCAGGAGAGACCCAGTACTTC.

In this sample, this clone turned up many times. V gene TRBV6-5 combines with J gene TRBJ2-7, with 8 bases that match TRBD1. Losses at the gene ends were 4 bases for V and 5 bases for J; bases not matched to a gene: 7. The germline CDR1 and CDR2 sequences are MNHEY and SVGAGI. This CDR3 comprises 14 residues. For the CDR3, the DNA is TGTGCCAGCAGTTCAAGGACAGGGACCCACGAGCAGTACTTC. Encoded protein: CASSSRTGTHEQYF.

The CDR3, as DNA: TGTGCCAGCAGAGTAACAGGGCATGCCGAAAAACTGTTTTTT. Protein sequence: CASRVTGHAEKLFF. The rearrangement links TRBV25-1 to TRBJ1-4; a possible D gene is TRBD1 (6 bases). V dropped 6 bases and J dropped 8 bases, with 16 bases sitting between them. CDR1 MGHDK and CDR2 SYGVNS come from the germline V gene. The CDR3 has 14 residues.

The table lists this clone with a few counts. V gene TRBV5-1 combines with J gene TRBJ2-3; 8 bases fit TRBD2. This CDR3 has 14 amino acids. V was pared by 7 bases and J by 4 bases, with 8 bases of the junction left unmatched. Looked up from germline, CDR1 is SGHRS and CDR2 is YFSETQ. The CDR3: CASAAGGGADTQYF. CDR3 in DNA: TGCGCCAGCGCGGCGGGGGGCGGGGCAGATACGCAGTATTTT.

The chain combines TRBV9 with TRBJ1-2, with a tentative D call TRBD1 (6 bases). The germline V gene encodes CDR1 SGDLS and CDR2 YYNGEE. The CDR3 extends over 17 amino acids. V was shortened by 5 bases and J by 4 bases, with 24 bases between the two germline ends. CDR3 in amino acids: CASSRTGGQQLVYGYTF. The CDR3, as DNA: TGTGCCAGCAGTCGTACGGGAGGACAGCAATTGGTCTATGGCTACACCTTC.

Notes on this clone: One end of the junction does not line up with germline, which may come from a read error. The CDR3 here is CASSLNRGDNEQFF. In nucleotides, the CDR3 is TGTGCTAGCAGCTTAAATCGGGGAGACAATGAGCAGTTCTTC. The chain combines TRBV7-7 with TRBJ2-1; a weak D match, TRBD2 (5 bases). Germline V gene data show CDR1 as SSHAT and CDR2 as FNYEAQ (reference sequence). The CDR3 sequence is 14 residues long.

Comments on this clone: Sequence at one end of the junction differs from germline and may be a read error. DNA for the CDR3: TGTGCCAGTAGTATGCGGCAGGGTTGGGTTTTT. Its translation is CASSMRQGWVF. The chain uses TRBV19 and TRBJ1-1; possibly TRBD1 for D (5 bases). The CDR3 is 11 amino acids. CDR1 LNHDA and CDR2 SQIVND come from the germline V gene (reference sequence).

The chain carries TRBV30 and TRBJ2-3, with D perhaps TRBD2 (5 bases). Germline CDR1 GTSNPN, CDR2 SVGIG (reference sequence). CDR3 length: 13 residues. The germline V and J ends were trimmed by 5 bases and 1 base, with 10 bases remaining between them. The CDR3 region is CAWGLSGTDTQYF. The CDR3 DNA follows: TGTGCCTGGGGGCTTAGCGGCACAGATACGCAGTATTTT.

This chain connects TRBV9 to TRBJ1-1; D not resolved. CDR1 is SGDLS, CDR2 YYNGEE, per germline. V was clipped by 3 bases and J by 6 bases, with 15 bases between them. This CDR3 spans 14 amino acids. CDR3 protein: CASSATPEVAEAFF. The CDR3 nucleotides read TGTGCCAGCAGCGCTACCCCGGAGGTGGCTGAAGCTTTCTTT.

CDR3 sequence (DNA): TGTGCCAGCTCACTAACAGCACTGACAGGAGCTTCCTACGAGCAGTACTTC. It encodes CASSLTALTGASYEQYF. V is TRBV18 and J is TRBJ2-7; D is perhaps TRBD1 (6 bases). This CDR3 is built from 17 residues. Looked up from germline, CDR1 is KGHSH and CDR2 is LQKENI. V dropped 4 bases and J dropped 1 base, with 20 bases sitting between them.

The chain joins TRBV7-9 to TRBJ2-1; 8 bases are shared with TRBD2. V was pared by 2 bases and J by 3 bases, with 9 bases of the junction left unmatched. CDR1 and CDR2 from the germline V gene are SEHNR and FQNEAQ (reference sequence). This CDR3 has 17 residues. CDR3 nucleotide sequence: TGTGCCAGCAGCTTATCTAGGGGCGGGGGGATCTACAATGAGCAGTTCTTC. Protein product: CASSLSRGGGIYNEQFF.

The rearrangement joins TRBV6-5 to TRBJ1-5; D is perhaps TRBD1 (5 bases). CDR1 and CDR2 (germline): MNHEY, SVGAGI. Between the trimmed V and J ends, which lost 7 bases and 0 bases, there was a span of 13 bases. The length of the CDR3 is 15 residues. The CDR3: CASTPGGGSNQPQHF. The CDR3 nucleotides read TGTGCCAGCACCCCGGGGGGAGGTAGCAATCAGCCCCAGCATTTT.

The chain couples TRBV7-2 to TRBJ2-1; 12 positions match TRBD2. The CDR3 has 14 amino acids. Germline V gene data show CDR1 as SGHTA and CDR2 as FQGNSA. The V and J ends lost 1 base and 15 bases, in that order; junction bases with no gene match: 7. CDR3 DNA: TGTGCCAGCAGCTTAGACCCTAGCGGGGGGGCCGGGTTCTTC. It codes for CASSLDPSGGAGFF.